The T cell receptor (beta chain) described here comes from a study of naive and memory T cell subsets. In its sample, this clonotype was seen many times. Both TRBC1 and TRBC2 were covered by a beta constant-region primer of two equimolar oligonucleotides. Four rounds of PCR amplified the ligated cDNA using nested alpha and beta constant-region primers plus SP2. One entry per CDR3 protein, called by TCRdb with MiXCR from the UMI-ligation and nested PCR reads. The sample includes some 110,000 distinct CDR3 sequences, about 36% of them seen just once. This CDR3 has 17 amino acids. Germline V gives CDR1 LGHNA, CDR2 YSLEER. V shed 3 bases, J shed 0 bases, and the junction held 6 bases outside the gene matches.

The rearrangement joins TRBV4-3 to TRBJ2-1, with 9 bases lining up with TRBD2. Sequencing was carried out using central memory CD4+ T cells from blood. The sequence was collected from a human donor in good health. CDR3 DNA: TGCGCCAGCAGCCAGATTAGCGGGAGTAGCTCCTACAATGAGCAGTTCTTC. This gives the protein CASSQISGSSSYNEQFF.